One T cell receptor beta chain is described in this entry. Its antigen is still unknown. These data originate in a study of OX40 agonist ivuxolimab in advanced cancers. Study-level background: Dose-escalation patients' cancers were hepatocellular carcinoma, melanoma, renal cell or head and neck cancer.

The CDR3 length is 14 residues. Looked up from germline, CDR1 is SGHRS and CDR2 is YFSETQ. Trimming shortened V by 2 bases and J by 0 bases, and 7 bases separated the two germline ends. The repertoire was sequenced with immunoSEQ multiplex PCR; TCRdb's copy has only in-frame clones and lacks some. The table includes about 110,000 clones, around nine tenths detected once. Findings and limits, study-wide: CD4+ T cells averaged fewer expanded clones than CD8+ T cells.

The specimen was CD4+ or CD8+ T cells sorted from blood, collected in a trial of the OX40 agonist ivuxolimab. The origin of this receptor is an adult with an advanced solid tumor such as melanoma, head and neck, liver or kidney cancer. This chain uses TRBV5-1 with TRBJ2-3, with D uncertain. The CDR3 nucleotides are TGCGCCAGCAGCTTCGGAGATAGCACAGATACGCAGTATTTT. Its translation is CASSFGDSTDTQYF.